Listed here are 12 T cell receptor beta chains from one sample, sequenced in a study of cytomegalovirus exposure and HLA in healthy donors. Primers included in the PCR were 60 Vbeta and 13 Jbeta primers. Only in-frame clones appear in the TCRdb table, and some are missing; sequencing was by immunoSEQ multiplex PCR. The sample lists some 180,000 clones; 82% were seen once. The specimen was PBMCs. These receptors were obtained from a man aged 40-49 years in good health and CMV-seronegative.

Turning to this clone: Other nucleotide sequences in the sample specify the same CDR3. This chain connects TRBV2 to TRBJ2-7, with D unclear. The CDR3 has 14 residues. Trimming took off 9 bases at V and 0 bases at J, with 15 bases between the two ends. CDR1 is SNHLY, CDR2 FYNNEI, per germline. The CDR3 is CASQPYLVSYEQYF. CDR3 nucleotides: TGTGCCAGTCAACCCTACCTTGTCTCCTACGAGCAGTACTTC.

The table lists this clone with a few counts. The CDR3 spells CASSVSGGGDEQFF. Written as DNA, the CDR3 is TGTGCCAGCAGCGTCAGCGGGGGAGGCGATGAGCAGTTCTTC. The chain has TRBV7-9 and TRBJ2-1, with 8 positions matching TRBD2. The CDR3 consists of 14 residues. Trimming cost V 5 bases and J 8 bases; bases outside gene matches: 8. CDR1 SEHNR and CDR2 FQNEAQ come from the germline V gene (reference sequence).

The J gene is TRBJ1-5, the V gene TRBV7-9, with a possible D match to TRBD1 (6 bases). The length of the CDR3 is 16 residues. Trimming cost V 3 bases and J 7 bases, with 19 bases left between them. The germline gives CDR1 SEHNR, CDR2 FQNEAQ (reference sequence). This chain's CDR3 is CASSLWGGGGNQPQHF. The CDR3 coding sequence is TGTGCCAGCAGCTTGTGGGGAGGGGGTGGGAACCAGCCCCAGCATTTT.

This chain joins TRBV7-6 and TRBJ2-7; 10 bases map to TRBD2. J was trimmed by 5 bases and V by 4 bases; bases with no gene match: 5. The CDR3 length is 14 residues. Looked up from germline, CDR1 is SGHVS and CDR2 is FNYEAQ. The CDR3 spells CASSSLAGGNEQYF. The CDR3 region has the DNA TGTGCCAGCAGCTCGTTAGCGGGAGGTAACGAGCAGTACTTC.

This sequence joins TRBV19 and TRBJ2-2; 13 bases are a match to TRBD2. V gave up 5 bases and J gave up 8 bases; unmatched junction bases: 11. Germline CDR1 is LNHDA and CDR2 is SQIVND (reference sequence). The CDR3 sequence is 17 residues long. The CDR3 spells CASSLLTGTSGTGELFF. The CDR3 coding sequence is TGTGCCAGTAGTCTCTTGACCGGGACTAGCGGGACTGGGGAGCTGTTTTTT.

This chain links TRBV19 with TRBJ2-1; 7 positions agree with TRBD1. Germline V gives CDR1 LNHDA, CDR2 SQIVND (reference sequence). The CDR3 is made up of 14 amino acids. The V segment lost 7 bases and the J segment 10 bases; nucleotides outside the gene matches: 13. The CDR3 spells CASKSRQGKGEQFF. The DNA for the CDR3 is TGTGCCAGTAAGTCGCGACAGGGCAAGGGAGAGCAGTTCTTC.

The CDR3 DNA sequence: TGTGCCAGCAGCTCTCGAGAGATGACTAGCGGGGTTAATGAGCAGTTCTTC. Its protein is CASSSREMTSGVNEQFF. V gene TRBV4-2 combines with J gene TRBJ2-1, with TRBD2 matching over 11 bases. CDR1 LGHNA and CDR2 YNFKEQ come from the germline V gene. The J segment lost 7 bases and the V segment lost 5 bases, leaving 13 bases of the junction unmatched. The CDR3 is 17 amino acids.

This clone has only one observation. V usage is TRBV30 and J usage is TRBJ1-6; weak D call: TRBD1 (6 bases). This CDR3 is 16 amino acids long. Germline V CDR1 and CDR2: GTSNPN, SVGIG (reference sequence). V was pared by 3 bases and J by 7 bases, with 19 bases between. CDR3 DNA sequence: TGTGCCTGGAGGCTGAACCCGGACAGCCCGAATTCACCCCTCCACTTT. This encodes CAWRLNPDSPNSPLHF. Based on the CDR3 plus reference TRBV30 and TRBJ1-6, the full variable domain is SQTIHQWPATLVQPVGSPLSLECTVEGTSNPNLYWYRQAAGRGLQLLFYSVGIGQISSEVPQNLSASRPQDRQFILSSKKLLLSDSGFYLCAWRLNPDSPNSPLHFGNGTRLTVT.

V gene TRBV28 combines with J gene TRBJ2-3, with no clear D. The CDR3 has 15 amino acids. CDR1 MDHEN and CDR2 SYDVKM come from the germline V gene. Trimming took 4 bases from V and 0 from J, leaving 11 bases between them. The CDR3 nucleotides read TGTGCCAGCAGTTCTCCTCATGCGAGCACAGATACGCAGTATTTT. Protein sequence: CASSSPHASTDTQYF.

This clone was found once. The chain links TRBV9 to TRBJ2-2; TRBD2 is a possible D gene (6 bases). The CDR3 is made up of 16 amino acids. CDR1 is SGDLS and CDR2 is YYNGEE in the germline V gene. V was clipped by 0 bases and J by 6 bases, with 15 bases between them. The CDR3 here is CASSVEAPPGAGELFF. The CDR3 coding sequence is TGTGCCAGCAGCGTAGAGGCCCCCCCGGGGGCCGGGGAGCTGTTTTTT.

The gene calls are TRBV28 and TRBJ2-7, with 7 nucleotides matching TRBD2. V shed 6 bases and J 3 bases; nucleotides not matched to a gene: 5. Germline loops: CDR1 MDHEN, CDR2 SYDVKM. The CDR3 is 13 residues long. In DNA form, the CDR3 reads TGTGCCAGCAGCGCGCCGGGGGGCTACGAGCAGTACTTC. This translates into CASSAPGGYEQYF.

This chain connects TRBV2 to TRBJ2-7, with 8 bases fitting TRBD1. V shed 6 bases, J shed 6 bases, and the junction held 13 bases outside the gene matches. The CDR3 loop spans 15 amino acids. The germline V gene encodes CDR1 SNHLY and CDR2 FYNNEI. CDR3 sequence (DNA): TGTGCCAGCAGAGTCGCAGGGGGCGGTATAGGCGAGCAGTACTTC. Translation gives CASRVAGGGIGEQYF. Looking up the rest from reference TRBV2 and TRBJ2-7 gives the full variable domain: EPEVTQTPSHQVTQMGQEVILRCVPISNHLYFYWYRQILGQKVEFLVSFYNNEISEKSEIFDDQFSVERPDGSNFTLKIRSTKLEDSAMYFCASRVAGGGIGEQYFGPGTRLTVT.